The 20 T cell receptor beta chains below come from one sample, sequenced in a study of CD8+CD57+ T cells in acquired aplastic anemia. It was genomic DNA that served as the template for profiling TCR beta VDJ and CDR3. One entry per CDR3 protein results from TCRdb running MiXCR on the reads. The table has about 270,000 distinct CDR3 sequences, around 60% seen once. Sequencing was carried out using sorted CD4+, CD8+, or CD8+CD57+ T cells (not recorded which) from PBMCs. The source of these receptors is a human donor with severe aplastic anemia or a healthy control (not recorded which).

This clonotype came up once. The CDR3 DNA sequence: TGCAGTGCTAGAGTCCCTAGCGGGGGGGCCTACGAGCAGTACTTC. This encodes CSARVPSGGAYEQYF. The chain couples TRBV20-1 to TRBJ2-7, with 12 nucleotides matching TRBD2. CDR1 is DFQATT and CDR2 is SNEGSKA in the germline V gene (reference sequence). V shed 1 base and J 2 bases; nucleotides not matched to a gene: 3. This CDR3 contains 15 residues.

This clonotype was seen more than once but under ten times. V is TRBV24-1 and J is TRBJ1-5; no definite D call. CDR3 length equals 12 residues. The germline gives CDR1 KGHDR, CDR2 SFDVKD. The ends were cut back, 7 bases at V and 7 bases at J, with 10 bases in the middle. In nucleotides, the CDR3 is TGTGCCACCAGCGCCAGCGGGCAGCCCCAGCATTTT. This translates into CATSASGQPQHF.

The rearrangement joins TRBV7-9 to TRBJ2-3; a weak D match, TRBD1 (6 bases). The CDR3 extends over 15 amino acids. In germline, CDR1 is SEHNR, CDR2 FQNEAQ (reference sequence). Trimming pared 1 base from V and 3 bases from J, leaving 11 bases between. In nucleotides, the CDR3 is TGTGCCAGCAGCTTAGTAGGGACACCGACAGATACGCAGTATTTT. Protein sequence: CASSLVGTPTDTQYF.

This chain uses TRBV9 with TRBJ2-1; 10 nucleotides line up with TRBD1. The CDR3 covers 15 residues. V lost 3 bases and J lost 7; bases outside the gene matches: 7. Germline V gene sequence: CDR1 SGDLS, CDR2 YYNGEE. The CDR3 nucleotides are TGTGCCAGCAGCGCACCCGGGACAGGGGTAAATGAGCAGTTCTTC. It encodes CASSAPGTGVNEQFF.

This clonotype was counted at least ten times. The V call is TRBV5-1, the J call TRBJ2-5; 7 bases are a match to TRBD2. The CDR3 is made up of 15 amino acids. The V gene's germline CDR1 is SGHRS and CDR2 YFSETQ. V trimming: 2 bases; J trimming: 4 bases; junction bases outside the gene matches: 8. The CDR3 protein is CASSFGEGSRETQYF. The CDR3, as DNA: TGCGCCAGCAGCTTTGGGGAGGGGAGTAGAGAGACCCAGTACTTC.

This clonotype came up a few times. The J gene is TRBJ1-1, the V gene TRBV2, with D uncertain. CDR1 and CDR2 (germline): SNHLY, FYNNEI. V lost 2 bases, J lost 1 base, and 5 bases lay in between. The CDR3 is 13 amino acids. CDR3 protein: CASSELPNTEAFF. CDR3 nucleotide sequence: TGTGCCAGCAGTGAACTCCCGAACACTGAAGCTTTCTTT.

The chain is built from TRBV5-5 and TRBJ1-5; no definite D call. CDR3 size: 16 residues. V lost 1 base, J lost 0 bases, and 11 bases lay in between. Germline-derived CDR1 and CDR2 are SGHKS and YYEKEE (reference sequence). The CDR3 region has the DNA TGTGCCAGCAGCTTGCAGCCAGATCTTAGCAATCAGCCCCAGCATTTT. It specifies CASSLQPDLSNQPQHF.

The gene calls are TRBV25-1 and TRBJ2-7; 7 bases agree with TRBD2. The CDR3 spans 14 residues. Germline V lookup: CDR1 MGHDK, CDR2 SYGVNS. V shed 8 bases and J 5 bases; nucleotides not matched to a gene: 12. This CDR3 is CASAEWGGSHEQYF. The CDR3 DNA is TGTGCCAGCGCTGAGTGGGGGGGAAGCCACGAGCAGTACTTC.

The V and J genes are TRBV7-9 and TRBJ2-1; 16 positions match TRBD2. The V segment lost 5 bases and the J segment 10 bases; nucleotides outside the gene matches: 2. The CDR3 sequence is 14 residues long. The germline V gene has CDR1 SEHNR and CDR2 FQNEAQ (reference sequence). CDR3 in amino acids: CASSRGLAGGEQFF. CDR3 bases: TGTGCCAGCAGCCGGGGACTAGCGGGAGGGGAGCAGTTCTTC. Variable domain in full (rest from reference TRBV7-9 and TRBJ2-1): DTGVSQNPRHKITKRGQNVTFRCDPISEHNRLYWYRQTLGQGPEFLTYFQNEAQLEKSRLLSDRFSAERPKGSFSTLEIQRTEQGDSAMYLCASSRGLAGGEQFFGPGTRLTVL.

The rearrangement links TRBV20-1 to TRBJ2-3, with TRBD2 as a possible D gene (5 bases). Germline V gene sequence: CDR1 DFQATT, CDR2 SNEGSKA (reference sequence). The V and J ends lost 1 base and 5 bases respectively, with 19 bases between them. The CDR3 consists of 16 residues. The DNA of the CDR3 is TGCAGTGCTAGAGTTTGGGCTCGTCGGGATAAAGATACGCAGTATTTT. It translates to CSARVWARRDKDTQYF.

This sequence joins TRBV29-1 and TRBJ2-3; D unclear. Trimming stripped 3 bases from V and 3 bases from J, with 13 bases between. The CDR3 has 14 amino acids. Per the germline V gene, CDR1 is SQVTM and CDR2 is ANQGSEA. In DNA form, the CDR3 reads TGCAGCGTTGAGGGTGGTAGCAAGACAGATACGCAGTATTTT. This translates into CSVEGGSKTDTQYF.

This clonotype showed up just once. The V call is TRBV25-1, the J call TRBJ2-2, with D possibly matching TRBD1 (5 bases). The CDR3 is 15 residues long. Deletions cut 0 bases from V and 2 bases from J, with 7 bases between. Germline assignment: CDR1 MGHDK and CDR2 SYGVNS. This CDR3 reads CASSEYQGNTGELFF. The CDR3 coding sequence is TGTGCCAGCAGTGAATACCAGGGAAACACCGGGGAGCTGTTTTTT.

The gene calls are TRBV7-6 and TRBJ2-5, with D possibly being TRBD1 (6 bases). Trimming took off 8 bases at V and 2 bases at J, with 12 bases between the two ends. CDR1 and CDR2 from the germline V gene are SGHVS and FNYEAQ. The CDR3 runs 13 residues. This CDR3 is CASHTGIQETQYF. DNA for the CDR3: TGTGCCAGCCACACAGGGATACAAGAGACCCAGTACTTC. The full variable domain, in which reference TRBV7-6 and TRBJ2-5 provide the parts outside the CDR3, is GAGVSQSPRYKVTKRGQDVALRCDPISGHVSLYWYRQALGQGPEFLTYFNYEAQQDKSGLPNDRFSAERPEGSISTLTIQRTEQRDSAMYRCASHTGIQETQYFGPGTRLLVL.

V and J are TRBV7-9 and TRBJ2-1; 9 bases are a match to TRBD2. The CDR3 is 15 amino acids. The V segment lost 3 bases and the J segment 6 bases; nucleotides outside the gene matches: 6. Germline loops: CDR1 SEHNR, CDR2 FQNEAQ (reference sequence). CDR3 residues: CASSFSGSGSNEQFF. The CDR3 DNA is TGTGCCAGCAGCTTTAGCGGGAGTGGGTCCAATGAGCAGTTCTTC. Complete variable domain (other parts from reference TRBV7-9 and TRBJ2-1): DTGVSQNPRHKITKRGQNVTFRCDPISEHNRLYWYRQTLGQGPEFLTYFQNEAQLEKSRLLSDRFSAERPKGSFSTLEIQRTEQGDSAMYLCASSFSGSGSNEQFFGPGTRLTVL.

In this sample, this clonotype turned up many times. The chain combines TRBV7-2 with TRBJ1-2; 9 nucleotides agree with TRBD1. The germline gives CDR1 SGHTA, CDR2 FQGNSA. V shed 1 base and J 2 bases; nucleotides not matched to a gene: 8. There are 17 residues in the CDR3. CDR3 residues: CASSLVADRGLNYGYTF. CDR3 nucleotide sequence: TGTGCCAGCAGCTTAGTCGCGGACAGGGGTCTAAACTATGGCTACACCTTC.

A few counts support this clonotype. The chain carries TRBV20-1 and TRBJ1-1; D remains ambiguous. Trimming cost V 0 bases and J 0 bases, with 5 bases left between them. From germline, CDR1 is DFQATT and CDR2 SNEGSKA (reference sequence). The CDR3 has 13 amino acids. CDR3 bases: TGCAGTGCTAGAGAAGGGTTGAACACTGAAGCTTTCTTT. Residues: CSAREGLNTEAFF.

This clonotype was seen a single time. The rearrangement links TRBV6-1 to TRBJ1-5; 8 bases fit TRBD1. Germline V gene data show CDR1 as MNHNS and CDR2 as SASEGT. The CDR3 extends over 13 amino acids. Losses at the gene ends were 6 bases for V and 7 bases for J; bases not matched to a gene: 5. CDR3 nucleotide sequence: TGTGCCAGCAGCCTGACAGGGGAACAGCCCCAGCATTTT. It translates to CASSLTGEQPQHF.

This clonotype was picked up a small number of times. For the CDR3, the DNA is TGCAGTGCTAGTTGGGGGTCGGTTAGCACAGATACGCAGTATTTT. It translates to CSASWGSVSTDTQYF. The chain carries TRBV20-1 and TRBJ2-3; perhaps D is TRBD1 or TRBD2 (5 bases each). The CDR3 is 15 residues long. With 3 bases removed from V and 0 bases from J, the gap between germline ends came to 13 bases. Germline V gene data show CDR1 as DFQATT and CDR2 as SNEGSKA (reference sequence).

This clonotype appeared once. The V call is TRBV7-2, the J call TRBJ2-3, with D unresolved. The CDR3 covers 15 residues. Germline CDR1 is SGHTA and CDR2 is FQGNSA. V lost 5 bases and J lost 2, with 14 bases in between. This chain's CDR3 is CASSPNLWNTDTQYF. CDR3 DNA sequence: TGTGCCAGCAGCCCAAACTTGTGGAACACAGATACGCAGTATTTT.

CDR3 loop: CASSGSTGAYEQYF. The CDR3 coding sequence is TGTGCCAGCAGCGGAAGTACAGGGGCCTACGAGCAGTACTTC. The chain carries TRBV9 and TRBJ2-7; 7 nucleotides agree with TRBD1. V was clipped by 3 bases and J by 2 bases; unmatched bases: 5. CDR1 is SGDLS and CDR2 is YYNGEE in the germline V gene. The CDR3 length is 14 residues.